These 2 T cell receptor beta chains originate from one sample sequenced in a study of cytomegalovirus exposure and HLA in healthy donors. A multiplex PCR was run with 60 Vbeta primers and 13 Jbeta primers. Only in-frame clones appear in the TCRdb table, and some are missing; sequencing was by immunoSEQ multiplex PCR. The sample lists fewer than 250,000 clones; roughly 80% were seen once. Source material: PBMCs. These receptors were taken from a man under 40 in good health and CMV-seronegative.

There are a few counts of this clone. This rearrangement joins TRBV2 to TRBJ2-5; 8 positions agree with TRBD2. The J segment lost 1 base and the V segment lost 10 bases, leaving 11 bases of the junction unmatched. CDR3 length: 15 residues. From germline, CDR1 is SNHLY and CDR2 FYNNEI. CDR3 sequence (DNA): TGTGCCACCGGCAGGTTTGCGGGGGGCCAAGAGACCCAGTACTTC. The encoded protein is CATGRFAGGQETQYF.

This CDR3 is CASGSGFNEQYF. CDR3 coding DNA: TGCGCCTCCGGCTCAGGCTTCAACGAGCAGTACTTC. The V call is TRBV5-1, the J call TRBJ2-7, with D uncertain. Deletions cut 10 bases from V and 5 bases from J, with 16 bases between. Germline V gene data show CDR1 as SGHRS and CDR2 as YFSETQ. There are 12 residues in the CDR3.